These 3 T cell receptor beta chains came from one sample sequenced in a study of graft-versus-host responses after intestinal transplantation (dated by TCRdb to the early 2020s). The time point label, as the study defines it: cells obtained before transplantation from donor or recipient. The library relied on the immunoSEQ multiplex PCR assay. As stored in TCRdb, this immuneACCESS dataset retains in-frame rearrangements with V and J assigned. A fraction of the clones does not appear; measured against another copy, unresolved V genes explain less than half of the discrepancy, and the remainder lacks a known reason. This sample gives 80,000 to 95,000 clones in total; roughly 91% of them show up just once. Of the sample, about 2% is held by the ten largest clones. Antigens for these TCRs are unknown. Here the sequenced sample was unstimulated CD8+ T cells sorted from spleen or lymph node cells, taken before intestinal transplant. These receptor sequences come from a human donor who received an intestinal transplant.

This chain links TRBV5-4 with TRBJ2-3; tentatively, D is TRBD2 (6 bases). The CDR3 totals 14 residues. Looked up from germline, CDR1 is SGHNT and CDR2 is YYREEE (reference sequence). Trimming shortened V by 4 bases and J by 4 bases, and 13 bases separated the two germline ends. Here the CDR3 reads CASSAETRADTQYF. The CDR3 nucleotides are TGTGCCAGCAGCGCCGAGACTAGAGCAGATACGCAGTATTTT.

The chain employs TRBV9 and TRBJ2-2, with 8 positions matching TRBD2. The CDR3 is 16 residues long. The V gene's germline CDR1 is SGDLS and CDR2 YYNGEE. The J segment lost 8 bases and the V segment lost 0 bases, leaving 9 bases of the junction unmatched. CDR3: CASSVAPRGGPGELFF. DNA of the CDR3: TGTGCCAGCAGCGTAGCTCCCCGGGGGGGCCCGGGGGAGCTGTTTTTT.

In its sample, this clone was seen a few times. The rearrangement joins TRBV6-6 to TRBJ1-2, with a tentative D call TRBD1 (6 bases). Germline values: CDR1 MNHNY, CDR2 SVGAGI (reference sequence). V was cut by 0 bases and J by 8 bases, with 10 bases left in between. The CDR3 has 13 residues. CDR3 in amino acids: CASSYSTGKGYTF. The CDR3 nucleotides are TGTGCCAGCAGTTACTCAACAGGGAAGGGCTACACCTTC.